One and the same sample provided the 25 T cell receptor beta chains below, sequenced in a study of human T cells and chemical hapten exposure. Time point indicated: patch test 3, about 24 weeks after DPC sensitization. Treatment noted: therapeutic diphenylcyclopropenone sensitization with weekly scalp DPC. In TCRdb, the RACE reads were re-called with MiXCR into one record per CDR3 protein. The sample yields 100,000 to 120,000 distinct CDR3 sequences, around 35% seen once. The sequenced sample was whole blood, obtained in connection with sensitization to the hapten diphenylcyclopropenone (DPC). The receptors derive from a middle-aged man with alopecia areata. Some clones in this sample may be carry-over from other donors' samples.

This clonotype was seen a handful of times. This sequence joins TRBV25-1 and TRBJ2-1, with 12 bases aligning to TRBD1. Trimming removed 10 bases from V and 6 bases from J; junction bases left unmatched: 13. The germline gives CDR1 MGHDK, CDR2 SYGVNS. The CDR3 is made up of 16 amino acids. The CDR3 reads CANTVGDRGHSNEQFF. Here the CDR3 DNA reads TGTGCCAACACGGTGGGGGACAGGGGGCATAGCAATGAGCAGTTCTTC.

Regarding this clonotype: An end of the junction does not agree with germline; a read error may underlie this. The genes are TRBV29-1 and TRBJ1-2; 7 bases align to TRBD1. Germline V gene lookup returns CDR1 SQVTM and CDR2 ANQGSEA. The CDR3 extends over 14 amino acids. Here the CDR3 reads CSAEGRGQDYDYTF. The DNA for the CDR3 is TGCAGCGCTGAGGGGAGGGGGCAGGACTATGACTACACCTTC.

This chain links TRBV10-3 with TRBJ2-2; 11 bases match TRBD2. This CDR3 has 16 residues. CDR1 is ENHRY and CDR2 is SYGVKD in the germline V gene. V trimming: 7 bases; J trimming: 0 bases; junction bases outside the gene matches: 4. In nucleotides, the CDR3 is TGTGCCATCACCCCTAGCGGGAGGCCGAACACCGGGGAGCTGTTTTTT. Its protein product is CAITPSGRPNTGELFF.

This clonotype was seen a handful of times. The chain has TRBV5-1 and TRBJ2-3; D might be TRBD1 or TRBD2, each matching 5 bases. CDR1 and CDR2 (germline): SGHRS, YFSETQ. V was shortened by 3 bases and J by 2 bases, with 13 bases between the two germline ends. This CDR3 spans 15 amino acids. CDR3 in DNA: TGCGCCAGCAGCTCCGGGACGGCCACCACAGATACGCAGTATTTT. The encoded protein is CASSSGTATTDTQYF.

This clonotype was counted between two and nine times. The V call is TRBV6-2 or TRBV6-3, the J call TRBJ2-7; 8 bases align to TRBD2. The J segment lost 1 base and the V segment lost 10 bases, leaving 9 bases of the junction unmatched. The CDR3 consists of 14 residues. Germline CDR1 and CDR2: MNHEY and SVGEGT. The CDR3 sequence is CATAFGTRSYEQYF. Written as DNA, the CDR3 is TGTGCCACCGCCTTTGGGACTAGGTCCTACGAGCAGTACTTC.

The rearrangement uses TRBV4-3 and TRBJ1-1; 7 bases match TRBD1. Losses at the gene ends were 3 bases for V and 0 bases for J; bases not matched to a gene: 4. The CDR3 is 15 residues long. Germline assignment: CDR1 LGHNA and CDR2 YSLEER. In nucleotides, the CDR3 is TGCGCCAGCAGCCAGGGGGACAGTCTGAACACTGAAGCTTTCTTT. It translates to CASSQGDSLNTEAFF.

The chain joins TRBV7-6 to TRBJ2-5; possibly TRBD2 for D (6 bases). This CDR3 region has 15 residues. V was clipped by 2 bases and J by 5 bases, with 15 bases between them. Germline CDR1 is SGHVS and CDR2 is FNYEAQ. The CDR3 DNA sequence: TGTGCCAGCAGCTTAAACTCGGGACTTCGGGAGACCCAGTACTTC. It encodes CASSLNSGLRETQYF.

This clonotype was seen a few times. The chain is built from TRBV29-1 and TRBJ2-3, with a weak D call TRBD1 (5 bases). The germline V and J ends were trimmed by 5 bases and 4 bases, with 7 bases remaining between them. There are 11 residues in the CDR3. CDR1 and CDR2 from the germline V gene are SQVTM and ANQGSEA. CDR3 bases: TGCAGCGTTAAGGGGTCAGATACGCAGTATTTT. Translated: CSVKGSDTQYF.

The V and J genes are TRBV29-1 and TRBJ2-2; 9 bases align to TRBD2. CDR1 and CDR2 (germline): SQVTM, ANQGSEA. CDR3 size: 13 residues. Unmatched junction bases numbered 2, after V lost 5 bases and J lost 4 bases. In nucleotides, the CDR3 is TGCAGCGTTCAAGCGGGAGGCACCGGGGAGCTGTTTTTT. Protein sequence: CSVQAGGTGELFF.

Concerning this clonotype: As the CDR3 is not closed by the conserved phenylalanine or tryptophan, this likely results from a read error. The rearrangement links TRBV19 to TRBJ2-5, with D possibly being TRBD2 (5 bases). This CDR3 contains 17 residues. Trimming cost V 4 bases and J 5 bases, with 23 bases left between them. CDR1 is LNHDA, CDR2 SQIVND, per germline (reference sequence). CDR3 sequence: CASSKFRGAGSDETQYS. CDR3 DNA: TGTGCCAGTAGTAAGTTCCGGGGTGCGGGCAGCGACGAGACCCAGTACTCC.

The chain uses TRBV29-1 and TRBJ1-5; no clear D gene. Looked up from germline, CDR1 is SQVTM and CDR2 is ANQGSEA. The CDR3 length is 13 residues. V gave up 2 bases and J gave up 9 bases, with 14 bases separating them. The CDR3 here is CSVEFRASGPQHF. CDR3 DNA sequence: TGCAGCGTTGAATTTCGGGCCTCAGGGCCCCAGCATTTT.

V and J are TRBV20-1 and TRBJ2-5, with D possibly matching TRBD1 (5 bases). This CDR3 is 15 amino acids long. In germline, CDR1 is DFQATT, CDR2 SNEGSKA (reference sequence). V gave up 3 bases and J gave up 2 bases, with 16 bases separating them. CDR3: CSARVPDTGQETQYF. The CDR3, as DNA: TGCAGTGCTAGGGTTCCAGATACAGGTCAAGAGACCCAGTACTTC.

This chain connects TRBV11-2 to TRBJ2-3, with 8 bases identical to TRBD2. The CDR3 runs 16 residues. CDR1 and CDR2 (germline): SGHAT, FQNNGV. The ends lost 5 bases at V and 3 bases at J; junction bases unmatched: 10. CDR3 nucleotide sequence: TGTGCCAGCAGCCGAACCGGGACTAGAGGGACAGATACGCAGTATTTT. Translation gives CASSRTGTRGTDTQYF. Combining the CDR3 with reference TRBV11-2 and TRBJ2-3 gives the whole variable domain EAGVAQSPRYKIIEKRQSVAFWCNPISGHATLYWYQQILGQGPKLLIQFQNNGVVDDSQLPKDRFSAERLKGVDSTLKIQPAKLEDSAVYLCASSRTGTRGTDTQYFGPGTRLTVL.

The rearrangement links TRBV29-1 to TRBJ2-5; a weak D match, TRBD1 (5 bases). Trimming cost V 7 bases and J 5 bases, with 17 bases left between them. Germline-derived CDR1 and CDR2 are SQVTM and ANQGSEA. This CDR3 region has 13 residues. CDR3 sequence: CSARAHSQETQYF. The CDR3 nucleotides are TGCAGCGCCAGGGCCCATAGCCAGGAGACCCAGTACTTC.

This chain joins TRBV7-2 and TRBJ2-1; either TRBD1 or TRBD2 may fit D (6 bases each). Germline-derived CDR1 and CDR2 are SGHTA and FQGNSA. This CDR3 region has 13 residues. Trimming pared 3 bases from V and 9 bases from J, leaving 12 bases between. CDR3 nucleotide sequence: TGTGCCAGCAGCTTTAGGGGGGACGGTGAGCAGTTCTTC. Its protein is CASSFRGDGEQFF.

This clonotype was picked up a small number of times. This chain links TRBV14 with TRBJ2-5; a possible D gene is TRBD2 (5 bases). The germline CDR1 and CDR2 sequences are SGHDN and FVKESK. V shed 0 bases and J shed 5 bases, with 10 bases lying between them. This CDR3 comprises 14 residues. DNA for the CDR3: TGTGCCAGCAGCCAAGAACCTAGCCGCGAGACCCAGTACTTC. Protein sequence: CASSQEPSRETQYF. The full variable domain, completed using reference TRBV14 and TRBJ2-5, is EAGVTQFPSHSVIEKGQTVTLRCDPISGHDNLYWYRRVMGKEIKFLLHFVKESKQDESGMPNNRFLAERTGGTYSTLKVQPAELEDSGVYFCASSQEPSRETQYFGPGTRLLVL.

The gene calls are TRBV20-1 and TRBJ2-1, with 8 bases lining up with TRBD1. The CDR3 sequence is 14 residues long. The V and J ends lost 1 base and 11 bases, in that order; junction bases with no gene match: 10. Germline lookup yields CDR1 DFQATT and CDR2 SNEGSKA (reference sequence). CDR3 amino acids: CSARVETGANKQFF. The CDR3 DNA reads as TGCAGTGCTAGAGTCGAGACAGGGGCAAATAAGCAGTTCTTC.

This chain links TRBV5-1 with TRBJ2-7; TRBD2 agrees at 8 bases. Per germline, CDR1 SGHRS and CDR2 YFSETQ. V gave up 0 bases and J gave up 5 bases; unmatched junction bases: 7. CDR3 length equals 15 residues. CDR3 protein: CASSLALAGHNEQYF. DNA for the CDR3: TGCGCCAGCAGCTTGGCCCTAGCGGGCCATAACGAGCAGTACTTC.

This clonotype was seen more than once but under ten times. The V call is TRBV15, the J call TRBJ2-3; the D gene is possibly TRBD1 (6 bases). Trimming left V 2 bases short and J 5 bases short, with 17 bases between. The CDR3 has 16 amino acids. CDR1 and CDR2 from the germline V gene are LNHNV and YYDKDF (reference sequence). CDR3: CATSRSTRKGGDTQYF. As DNA, the CDR3 is TGTGCCACCAGCAGAAGCACTAGAAAAGGGGGAGATACGCAGTATTTT.

The chain couples TRBV12-5 to TRBJ2-3; D remains ambiguous. The CDR3 totals 13 residues. The germline V gene has CDR1 LGHNT and CDR2 FRNRAP. The V gene lost 3 bases and the J gene lost 2 bases, with 6 bases spanning the gap. The CDR3 bases are TGTGCTAGTGGTTTATGGTCCACAGATACGCAGTATTTT. It encodes CASGLWSTDTQYF.

The J gene is TRBJ1-5, the V gene TRBV28; 8 nucleotides align to TRBD1. V lost 2 bases to trimming and J lost 5 bases; unmatched junction nucleotides: 8. CDR3 length equals 16 residues. Germline V gene sequence: CDR1 MDHEN, CDR2 SYDVKM. The CDR3 region has the DNA TGTGCCAGCAGTTTACCGACAGGGGTTGGTGATCAGCCCCAGCATTTT. Translated: CASSLPTGVGDQPQHF.

The chain joins TRBV6-2 or TRBV6-3 to TRBJ2-3; the match to TRBD2 covers 10 bases. J was trimmed by 6 bases and V by 6 bases; bases with no gene match: 18. Germline CDR1 MNHEY, CDR2 SVGEGT. The length of the CDR3 is 18 residues. CDR3 loop: CASSRGLRLAGPGDTQYF. The CDR3 region has the DNA TGTGCCAGCAGCCGAGGGCTGAGACTAGCGGGTCCAGGGGATACGCAGTATTTT.

V and J are TRBV27 and TRBJ1-3; TRBD1 matches at 8 bases. Germline V gene lookup returns CDR1 MNHEY and CDR2 SMNVEV (reference sequence). The CDR3 is 15 amino acids. The ends lost 4 bases at V and 0 bases at J; junction bases unmatched: 2. Here the CDR3 reads CASSSTGGSGNTIYF. The DNA of the CDR3 is TGTGCCAGCAGTTCAACAGGGGGCTCTGGAAACACCATATATTTT.

This clonotype was seen more than once but under ten times. The chain has TRBV28 and TRBJ2-7, with D unclear. Trimming left V 3 bases short and J 1 base short, with 16 bases between. This CDR3 contains 16 residues. Germline V gene sequence: CDR1 MDHEN, CDR2 SYDVKM. In DNA form, the CDR3 reads TGTGCCAGCAGTTTCGGCTCGGGCAGACTTTCCTACGAGCAGTACTTC. Protein product: CASSFGSGRLSYEQYF.

This clonotype was seen a handful of times. This chain connects TRBV28 to TRBJ2-7; TRBD2 agrees at 11 bases. CDR3 length: 16 amino acids. Germline values: CDR1 MDHEN, CDR2 SYDVKM. The junction had 1 base not matched to a gene; V was cut back by 0 bases and J by 0 bases. The CDR3 bases are TGTGCCAGCAGTTTATGGGGGACTAGCGGCTCCTACGAGCAGTACTTC. Translation gives CASSLWGTSGSYEQYF.